The clone carrying this TCR beta chain was found many times. This sample was taken from a study of metastatic and nonmetastatic thyroid tumors. The germline V gene has CDR1 LNHDA and CDR2 SQIVND (reference sequence). V lost 6 bases and J lost 2; bases outside the gene matches: 8. The CDR3 totals 15 residues. MiXCR re-clonotyped the PCR reads for TCRdb. The sample has 20,000 to 30,000 clones, 13% seen once. All patients were treatment-naive before thyroid surgery. The TCR comes from a female donor with papillary thyroid cancer or a benign thyroid nodule (not recorded which). Some clones in this sample may be carry-over from other donors' samples. The chain recombines TRBV19 with TRBJ2-7; the match to TRBD2 covers 9 bases. Sequencing was done on a sample of blood. The CDR3 here is CASRLAGRTTYEQYF. The DNA of the CDR3 is TGTGCCAGTAGACTAGCGGGCCGTACTACCTACGAGCAGTACTTC.